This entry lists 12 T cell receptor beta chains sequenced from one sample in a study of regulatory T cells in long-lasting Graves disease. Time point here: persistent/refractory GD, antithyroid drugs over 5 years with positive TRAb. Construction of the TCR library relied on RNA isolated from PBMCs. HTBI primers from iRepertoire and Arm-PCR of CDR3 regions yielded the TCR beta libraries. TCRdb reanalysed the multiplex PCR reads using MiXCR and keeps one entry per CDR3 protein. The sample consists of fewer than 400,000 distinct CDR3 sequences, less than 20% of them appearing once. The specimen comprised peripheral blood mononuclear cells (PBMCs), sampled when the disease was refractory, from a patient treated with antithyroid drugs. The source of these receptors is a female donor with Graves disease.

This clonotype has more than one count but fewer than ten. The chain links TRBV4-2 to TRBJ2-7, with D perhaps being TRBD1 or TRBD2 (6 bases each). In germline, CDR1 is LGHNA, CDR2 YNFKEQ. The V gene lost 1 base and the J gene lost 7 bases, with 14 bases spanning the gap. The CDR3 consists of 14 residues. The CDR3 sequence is CASSQVRGVHEQYF. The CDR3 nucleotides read TGTGCCAGCAGCCAAGTAAGGGGGGTGCATGAGCAGTACTTC.

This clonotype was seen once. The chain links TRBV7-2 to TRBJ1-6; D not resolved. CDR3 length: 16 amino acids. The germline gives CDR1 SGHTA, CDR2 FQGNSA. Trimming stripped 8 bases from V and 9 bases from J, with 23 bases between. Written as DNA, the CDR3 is TGTGCCAGCGGCCCGGGCATCTACAGATCGATTTCACCCCTCCACTTT. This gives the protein CASGPGIYRSISPLHF.

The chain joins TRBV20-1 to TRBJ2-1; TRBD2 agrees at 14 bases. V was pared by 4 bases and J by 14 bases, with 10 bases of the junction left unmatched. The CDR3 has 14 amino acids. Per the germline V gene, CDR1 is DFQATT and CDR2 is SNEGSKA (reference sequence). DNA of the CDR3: TGCAGTGCTATCCCCGGGACTAGCGGGAGTCCGAAGTTCTTC. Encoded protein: CSAIPGTSGSPKFF.

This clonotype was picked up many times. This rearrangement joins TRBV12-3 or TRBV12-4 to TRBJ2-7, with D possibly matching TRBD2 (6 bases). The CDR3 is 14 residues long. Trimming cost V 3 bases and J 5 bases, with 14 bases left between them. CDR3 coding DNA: TGTGCCAGCAGTTTCGGGGGTCCTAGGGACGAGCAGTACTTC. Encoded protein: CASSFGGPRDEQYF.

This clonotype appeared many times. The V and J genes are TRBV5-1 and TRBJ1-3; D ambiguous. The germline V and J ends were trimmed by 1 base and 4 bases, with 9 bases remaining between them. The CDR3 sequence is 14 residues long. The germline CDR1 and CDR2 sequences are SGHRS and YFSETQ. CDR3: CASSLYGSGNTIYF. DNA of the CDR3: TGCGCCAGCAGCTTGTACGGGTCCGGAAACACCATATATTTT.

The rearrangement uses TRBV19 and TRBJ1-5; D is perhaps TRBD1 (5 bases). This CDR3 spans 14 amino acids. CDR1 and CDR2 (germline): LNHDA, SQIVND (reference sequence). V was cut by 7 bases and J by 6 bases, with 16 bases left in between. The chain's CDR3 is CASNSRVGFQPQHF. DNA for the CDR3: TGTGCCAGTAATTCCAGGGTGGGTTTTCAGCCCCAGCATTTT.

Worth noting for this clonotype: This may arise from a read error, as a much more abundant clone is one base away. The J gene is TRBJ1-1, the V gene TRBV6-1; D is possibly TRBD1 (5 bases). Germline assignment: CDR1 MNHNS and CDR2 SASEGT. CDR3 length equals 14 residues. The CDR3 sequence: CVSIESGAQTEAFF. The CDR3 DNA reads TGTGTCAGCATAGAGTCTGGGGCGCAGACTGAAGCTTTCTTT.

The DNA of the CDR3 is TGTGCCAGCAGTTCTCTAGCGGGAGCCGTGCAGTACTTC. It is translated as CASSSLAGAVQYF. V usage is TRBV12-3 or TRBV12-4 and J usage is TRBJ2-7; 10 nucleotides match TRBD2. The V and J ends lost 4 bases and 9 bases, in that order; junction bases with no gene match: 6. The CDR3 loop spans 13 amino acids.

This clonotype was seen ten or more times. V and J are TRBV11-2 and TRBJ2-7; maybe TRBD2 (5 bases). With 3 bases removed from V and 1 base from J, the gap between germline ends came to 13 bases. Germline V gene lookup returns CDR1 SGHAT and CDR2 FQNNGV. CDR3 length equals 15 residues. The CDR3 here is CASSLSQLESYEQYF. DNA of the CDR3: TGTGCCAGCAGCTTGTCCCAACTAGAATCCTACGAGCAGTACTTC.

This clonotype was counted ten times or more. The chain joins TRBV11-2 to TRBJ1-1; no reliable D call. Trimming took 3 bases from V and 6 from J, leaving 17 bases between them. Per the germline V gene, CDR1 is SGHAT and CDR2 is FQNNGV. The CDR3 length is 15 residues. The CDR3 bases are TGTGCCAGCAGCTTCTTCGACACCACCAACGCTGAAGCTTTCTTT. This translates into CASSFFDTTNAEAFF.

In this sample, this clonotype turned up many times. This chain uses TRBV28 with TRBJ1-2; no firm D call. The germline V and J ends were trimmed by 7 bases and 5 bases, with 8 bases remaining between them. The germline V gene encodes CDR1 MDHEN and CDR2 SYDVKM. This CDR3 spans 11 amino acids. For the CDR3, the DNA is TGTGCCAGCATGGCACAGTATGGCTACACCTTC. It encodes CASMAQYGYTF.

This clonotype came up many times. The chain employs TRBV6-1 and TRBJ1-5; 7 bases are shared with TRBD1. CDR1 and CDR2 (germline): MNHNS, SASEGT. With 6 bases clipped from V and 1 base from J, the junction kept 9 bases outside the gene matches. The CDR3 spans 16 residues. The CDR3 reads CASRSPTGDSNQPQHF. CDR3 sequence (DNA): TGTGCCAGCAGATCTCCCACAGGGGACAGCAATCAGCCCCAGCATTTT.